Listed here are 22 T cell receptor beta chains from one sample, sequenced in a study of radiation and T cells in renal cell carcinoma. TCRdb's copy holds only in-frame clones and misses some; the assay was immunoSEQ multiplex PCR. Among approximately 16,000 clones, roughly 60% were seen once, and the ten largest hold approximately 10%. Treatment described: treatment-naive control, cytoreductive nephrectomy. The source material was tumor tissue, sampled from a patient whose treatment was nephrectomy without radiotherapy. All receptors derive from a man aged 40-49 years with renal cell carcinoma.

This clone was detected a few times. The chain carries TRBV11-3 and TRBJ1-5; D remains unclear. Germline V lookup: CDR1 SGHNT, CDR2 YENEEA. The CDR3 totals 16 residues. Trimming shortened V by 5 bases and J by 0 bases, and 14 bases separated the two germline ends. The CDR3 DNA reads as TGTGCCAGCAGCCCCTGGCAGAACGATAGCAATCAGCCCCAGCATTTT. It translates to CASSPWQNDSNQPQHF.

The chain is built from TRBV6-1 and TRBJ2-1, with 12 nucleotides matching TRBD2. CDR3 length: 14 amino acids. The V and J ends lost 2 bases and 7 bases, in that order; junction bases with no gene match: 0. Germline V gene data show CDR1 as MNHNS and CDR2 as SASEGT. CDR3: CASSELAGGNEQFF. CDR3 in DNA: TGTGCCAGCAGTGAACTAGCGGGGGGGAATGAGCAGTTCTTC.

This clone came up once. The chain recombines TRBV6-1 with TRBJ1-6; TRBD1 agrees at 7 bases. The CDR3 sequence is 15 residues long. The V and J ends lost 7 bases and 8 bases, in that order; junction bases with no gene match: 11. CDR1 is MNHNS and CDR2 is SASEGT in the germline V gene. The CDR3 region is CASIGTDRTDSPLHF. DNA of the CDR3: TGTGCCAGCATCGGGACAGACCGTACGGATTCACCCCTCCACTTT.

V gene TRBV5-6 combines with J gene TRBJ1-2; maybe TRBD1 (6 bases). The germline V and J ends were trimmed by 4 bases and 3 bases, with 13 bases remaining between them. CDR1 and CDR2 (germline): SGHDT, YYEEEE. This CDR3 contains 14 residues. The CDR3 sequence is CASSVDSRHYGYTF. The CDR3 DNA reads as TGTGCCAGCAGCGTGGACAGCCGGCACTATGGCTACACCTTC.

The rearrangement joins TRBV2 to TRBJ2-2; D is unresolved. Germline CDR1 reads SNHLY; CDR2 reads FYNNEI. The ends were cut back, 0 bases at V and 2 bases at J, with 10 bases in the middle. This CDR3 contains 16 residues. The CDR3 DNA reads as TGTGCCAGCAGTGAAGCGTCGACGGATAACACCGGGGAGCTGTTTTTT. Translation: CASSEASTDNTGELFF.

By its share, this clone is medium-sized. The chain couples TRBV28 to TRBJ2-7; D remains unclear. Trimming removed 5 bases from V and 2 bases from J, with 13 bases in between. The CDR3 contains 14 residues. Germline CDR1 is MDHEN and CDR2 is SYDVKM. CDR3 coding DNA: TGTGCCAGCAGTACACGTGATGGGCCCTACGAGCAGTACTTC. Translated, it gives CASSTRDGPYEQYF.

In this sample, this clone turned up a few times. The chain has TRBV5-4 and TRBJ1-2; D is perhaps TRBD1 (6 bases). The V and J ends lost 0 bases and 6 bases respectively, with 18 bases between them. The CDR3 totals 16 residues. Germline V CDR1 and CDR2: SGHNT, YYREEE (reference sequence). CDR3 protein: CASSLARQGLEDGYTF. CDR3 DNA sequence: TGTGCCAGCAGCTTGGCCAGGCAGGGGCTCGAGGATGGCTACACCTTC.

Here the CDR3 reads CASSYSERRGYTF. The CDR3 bases are TGTGCCAGCAGTTACTCCGAACGTAGGGGCTACACCTTC. The V and J genes are TRBV6-6 and TRBJ1-2; D remains ambiguous. The germline CDR1 and CDR2 sequences are MNHNY and SVGAGI (reference sequence). The germline V and J ends were trimmed by 0 bases and 8 bases, with 10 bases remaining between them. The CDR3 has 13 residues.

This clone was picked up a small number of times. The chain employs TRBV2 and TRBJ1-1; TRBD1 might be the D (5 bases). Germline values: CDR1 SNHLY, CDR2 FYNNEI. Trimming took off 8 bases at V and 4 bases at J, with 17 bases between the two ends. The CDR3 has 14 residues. The DNA of the CDR3 is TGTGCCAGCTCAGACGTGGGGGGTATCACTGAAGCTTTCTTT. Translation: CASSDVGGITEAFF.

In its sample, this clone ranks as medium-sized. The chain recombines TRBV7-6 with TRBJ2-3, with D possibly being TRBD2 (6 bases). The CDR3 contains 15 residues. V was trimmed by 6 bases and J by 5 bases, leaving 18 bases between them. Germline V lookup: CDR1 SGHVS, CDR2 FNYEAQ. Here the CDR3 reads CASSFLGTGGDTQYF. The CDR3, as DNA: TGTGCCAGCAGTTTCCTCGGGACTGGGGGAGATACGCAGTATTTT.

This clone was counted a few times. DNA of the CDR3: TGTGCCAGCACCTATACGGGGACTGGGGGACAGCCCCAGCATTTT. It encodes CASTYTGTGGQPQHF. The chain couples TRBV28 to TRBJ1-5, with D perhaps TRBD1 (5 bases). Deletions cut 7 bases from V and 7 bases from J, with 20 bases between. The germline V gene has CDR1 MDHEN and CDR2 SYDVKM. The CDR3 loop spans 15 amino acids.

The V call is TRBV7-9, the J call TRBJ1-5; 7 positions agree with TRBD1. In germline, CDR1 is SEHNR, CDR2 FQNEAQ (reference sequence). After removal of 8 bases from V and 1 base from J, the junction contained 5 bases not matched to a gene. This CDR3 spans 14 amino acids. DNA for the CDR3: TGTGCCAGCCAGACAGGGAGCAGCAATCAGCCCCAGCATTTT. It is translated as CASQTGSSNQPQHF.

This clone is judged medium-sized (0.01 to 0.1%). CDR3 in amino acids: CASSEGTEDSPLHF. CDR3 nucleotide sequence: TGTGCCAGCAGCGAAGGGACGGAAGATTCACCCCTCCACTTT. V and J are TRBV6-4 and TRBJ1-6, with D tentatively TRBD1 (5 bases). Trimming shortened V by 6 bases and J by 8 bases, and 14 bases separated the two germline ends. The CDR3 is made up of 14 amino acids. CDR1 MRHNA and CDR2 SNTAGT come from the germline V gene.

The chain joins TRBV6-5 to TRBJ2-7; 8 positions match TRBD2. J gave up 3 bases and V 8 bases, and 9 bases lay outside the gene matches. The CDR3 is made up of 14 amino acids. Germline-derived CDR1 and CDR2 are MNHEY and SVGAGI. The CDR3 here is CASDPGSGVYEQYF. The CDR3 bases are TGTGCCAGCGACCCAGGTAGCGGGGTCTACGAGCAGTACTTC.

The gene calls are TRBV11-2 and TRBJ1-1; D not resolved. Germline values: CDR1 SGHAT, CDR2 FQNNGV. The CDR3 runs to 11 residues. Deletions cut 4 bases from V and 8 bases from J, with 8 bases between. CDR3 coding DNA: TGTGCCAGCAGCTCACCGTACGAAGCTTTCTTT. It yields the protein CASSSPYEAFF. The variable domain in full, completed from reference TRBV11-2 and TRBJ1-1, reads EAGVAQSPRYKIIEKRQSVAFWCNPISGHATLYWYQQILGQGPKLLIQFQNNGVVDDSQLPKDRFSAERLKGVDSTLKIQPAKLEDSAVYLCASSSPYEAFFGQGTRLTVV.

The sample holds one count of this clone. The J gene is TRBJ2-4, the V gene TRBV12-5; 10 bases agree with TRBD2. Trimming at V came to 1 base and at J to 8 bases, leaving 5 bases not matched to a gene. This CDR3 region has 15 residues. From germline, CDR1 is LGHNT and CDR2 FRNRAP. CDR3 bases: TGTGCTAGTGGTTTGGGCCCCGGGACTAGCGACATTCAGTACTTC. Protein sequence: CASGLGPGTSDIQYF.

The chain employs TRBV14 and TRBJ1-2; D perhaps matches TRBD1 (5 bases). Germline V CDR1 and CDR2: SGHDN, FVKESK. This CDR3 is built from 13 residues. Trimming cost V 2 bases and J 6 bases, with 10 bases left between them. This CDR3 is CASSQHPGNGYTF. The CDR3 region has the DNA TGTGCCAGCAGCCAACACCCAGGGAATGGCTACACCTTC.

Only a few counts were recorded for this clone. V is TRBV29-1 and J is TRBJ1-3; weak D call: TRBD1 (5 bases). V dropped 4 bases and J dropped 0 bases, with 10 bases sitting between them. Germline V lookup: CDR1 SQVTM, CDR2 ANQGSEA. There are 14 residues in the CDR3. The CDR3 DNA follows: TGCAGCGTTGCTCCGGGGGGCTCTGGAAACACCATATATTTT. This gives the protein CSVAPGGSGNTIYF. Supplemented by reference TRBV29-1 and TRBJ1-3, the full variable domain reads SAVISQKPSRDICQRGTSLTIQCQVDSQVTMMFWYRQQPGQSLTLIATANQGSEATYESGFVIDKFPISRPNLTFSTLTVSNMSPEDSSIYLCSVAPGGSGNTIYFGEGSWLTVV.

The rearrangement uses TRBV2 and TRBJ2-1, with 10 bases matching TRBD2. The CDR3 spans 15 residues. The ends lost 6 bases at V and 3 bases at J; junction bases unmatched: 5. Germline values: CDR1 SNHLY, CDR2 FYNNEI. CDR3 in amino acids: CASSAGTSDYNEQFF. The CDR3 nucleotides read TGTGCCAGCAGCGCCGGGACTAGCGACTACAATGAGCAGTTCTTC.

Notes on this clone: This sequence is one base from a far larger clone and is likely a read error. Other DNA sequences in this specimen translate into the identical CDR3. V and J are TRBV5-1 and TRBJ1-6; 8 bases align to TRBD1. The CDR3 covers 15 residues. Looked up from germline, CDR1 is SGHRS and CDR2 is YFSETQ. V shed 0 bases and J 6 bases; nucleotides not matched to a gene: 2. DNA of the CDR3: TGCGCCAGCAGCTTGGATACAGGGGGTAATTCACCCCTCCACTTT. Translation gives CASSLDTGGNSPLHF.

The genes are TRBV29-1 and TRBJ1-2; 9 bases match TRBD1. CDR3 size: 14 residues. J gave up 10 bases and V 4 bases, and 13 bases lay outside the gene matches. CDR1 and CDR2 (germline): SQVTM, ANQGSEA. CDR3 loop: CSVVLDRGRGDYTF. CDR3 coding DNA: TGCAGCGTTGTTTTGGACAGGGGCCGTGGTGACTACACCTTC. Drawing the rest from reference TRBV29-1 and TRBJ1-2, the complete variable domain is SAVISQKPSRDICQRGTSLTIQCQVDSQVTMMFWYRQQPGQSLTLIATANQGSEATYESGFVIDKFPISRPNLTFSTLTVSNMSPEDSSIYLCSVVLDRGRGDYTFGSGTRLTVV.

This sequence joins TRBV5-1 and TRBJ2-3; no clear D. The CDR3 consists of 14 residues. CDR1 and CDR2 from the germline V gene are SGHRS and YFSETQ. The ends were cut back, 7 bases at V and 1 base at J, with 13 bases in the middle. The CDR3 DNA reads TGCGCCAGCTCGGCCCCGGATGGCACAGATACGCAGTATTTT. Translation: CASSAPDGTDTQYF.